The rows below give T cell receptor beta chains drawn from one sample of a study of cytomegalovirus exposure and HLA in healthy donors. Sequencing used immunoSEQ multiplex PCR; TCRdb keeps in-frame clones, though not all of them. The sample gives 210,000 or so clones, 70% to 85% of which show up once; approximately 0.5% is in the top ten. Sequencing input: PBMCs. The receptors were sampled from a woman between 35 and 50 years old in good health and CMV-seronegative. Each CDR3 is given with its conserved first and last residue. Fields, in order: D gene, clone size, V gene, J gene, CDR3 DNA, CDR3 protein. The D gene is left open where the match is weak. Expanded clones get a size class; other rows say once, few or many, or leave the size out.

D gene: TRBD1
clone size: -
V gene: TRBV2
J gene: TRBJ1-5
CDR3 DNA: TGTGCCAGCAGGGTGGGACAGGGAGACTCTCAGCCCCAGCATTTT
CDR3 protein: CASRVGQGDSQPQHF

D gene: TRBD2
clone size: -
V gene: TRBV5-1
J gene: TRBJ2-1
CDR3 DNA: TGCGCCAGCAGCTTCTCCACTAGCGGGGGTTACAATGAGCAGTTCTTC
CDR3 protein: CASSFSTSGGYNEQFF

D gene: TRBD1
clone size: -
V gene: TRBV5-1
J gene: TRBJ2-7
CDR3 DNA: TGCGCCAGCAGCTGGACAGGGAACGAGCAGTACTTC
CDR3 protein: CASSWTGNEQYF

D gene: -
clone size: -
V gene: TRBV20-1
J gene: TRBJ2-7
CDR3 DNA: TGCAGTTGCGGCAGCTACGAGCAGTACTTC
CDR3 protein: CSCGSYEQYF

D gene: TRBD1
clone size: -
V gene: TRBV7-9
J gene: TRBJ1-2
CDR3 DNA: TGTGCCAGCAGCTCCCAACGGACAGGGGTCTATGGCTACACCTTC
CDR3 protein: CASSSQRTGVYGYTF

D gene: -
clone size: -
V gene: TRBV15
J gene: TRBJ1-6
CDR3 DNA: TGTGCCACCAGCAGAGGAGGACAGACTAATTCACCCCTCCACTTT
CDR3 protein: CATSRGGQTNSPLHF

D gene: -
clone size: -
V gene: TRBV27
J gene: TRBJ1-5
CDR3 DNA: TGTGCCAGCAGTTTATCGGCAGGCGCCCTACAGCCCCAGCATTTT
CDR3 protein: CASSLSAGALQPQHF

D gene: TRBD1
clone size: once
V gene: TRBV7-6
J gene: TRBJ1-6
CDR3 DNA: TGTGCCAGCAGCCCGAAACAGGGGATGCATAATTCACCCCTCCACTTT
CDR3 protein: CASSPKQGMHNSPLHF

D gene: -
clone size: -
V gene: TRBV7-8
J gene: TRBJ1-2
CDR3 DNA: TGTGCCAGCAGCTTAGCGGAGGAGGGCCCCTATGGCTACACCTTC
CDR3 protein: CASSLAEEGPYGYTF

D gene: -
clone size: once
V gene: TRBV5-1
J gene: TRBJ2-7
CDR3 DNA: TGCGCCAGCCAGGAAATTTACGAGCAGTACTTC
CDR3 protein: CASQEIYEQYF

D gene: TRBD1
clone size: -
V gene: TRBV7-3
J gene: TRBJ2-1
CDR3 DNA: TGTGCCAGCAGCCTACAACCCGGGACAGCCGACAATGAGCAGTTCTTC
CDR3 protein: CASSLQPGTADNEQFF

D gene: -
clone size: -
V gene: TRBV29-1
J gene: TRBJ1-1
CDR3 DNA: TGCAGCGTTACTCAACAGACTGAAGCTTTCTTT
CDR3 protein: CSVTQQTEAFF

D gene: -
clone size: -
V gene: TRBV28
J gene: TRBJ1-3
CDR3 DNA: TGTGCCAGCAGTTTCTCGGGACACATAATACTCGGAACTGGAAACACCATATATTTT
CDR3 protein: CASSFSGHIILGTGNTIYF

D gene: TRBD1
clone size: -
V gene: TRBV7-9
J gene: TRBJ2-7
CDR3 DNA: TGTGCCAGCAGCTTAGGACAGGGGGCGGGTGAGCAGTACTTC
CDR3 protein: CASSLGQGAGEQYF

D gene: -
clone size: -
V gene: TRBV30
J gene: TRBJ2-1
CDR3 DNA: TGTGCCTGGCGTCCTAGCGCGGTCTACAATGAGCAGTTCTTC
CDR3 protein: CAWRPSAVYNEQFF

D gene: -
clone size: once
V gene: TRBV6-5
J gene: TRBJ2-7
CDR3 DNA: TGTGCCAGCAGCAGAGGGCCGAACTACGAGCAGTACTTC
CDR3 protein: CASSRGPNYEQYF

D gene: -
clone size: -
V gene: TRBV4-2
J gene: TRBJ1-5
CDR3 DNA: TGTGCCAGCAGCCCTACAGGGTCCAATCAGCCCCAGCATTTT
CDR3 protein: CASSPTGSNQPQHF

D gene: -
clone size: -
V gene: TRBV7-6
J gene: TRBJ1-4
CDR3 DNA: TGTGCCAGCAGTCTGGGTAGCAGGGCCACTAATGAAAAACTGTTTTTT
CDR3 protein: CASSLGSRATNEKLFF

D gene: -
clone size: -
V gene: TRBV20-1
J gene: TRBJ2-7
CDR3 DNA: TGCAGTGCGGGGACACCGAGCGAGCAGTACTTC
CDR3 protein: CSAGTPSEQYF

D gene: -
clone size: -
V gene: TRBV2
J gene: TRBJ2-2
CDR3 DNA: TGTGCCAGCAGCGTTAGCGGTTTGAACACCGGGGAGCTGTTTTTT
CDR3 protein: CASSVSGLNTGELFF

D gene: -
clone size: -
V gene: TRBV5-5
J gene: TRBJ1-5
CDR3 DNA: TGTGCCAGCAGCTTGGACCGGGAAAATCAGCCCCAGCATTTT
CDR3 protein: CASSLDRENQPQHF

D gene: TRBD1
clone size: -
V gene: TRBV9
J gene: TRBJ1-4
CDR3 DNA: TGTGCCAGCAGCAAGGGGGCGGAGGAAAAACTGTTTTTT
CDR3 protein: CASSKGAEEKLFF

D gene: TRBD1
clone size: -
V gene: TRBV19
J gene: TRBJ1-2
CDR3 DNA: TGTGCCAGTAGTACCCCAGGGGGCGCGAGGGGCTACACCTTC
CDR3 protein: CASSTPGGARGYTF

D gene: -
clone size: -
V gene: TRBV6-4
J gene: TRBJ2-1
CDR3 DNA: TGTGCCAGCAGTGGGGGGGAGAGCTCCTACAATGAGCAGTTCTTC
CDR3 protein: CASSGGESSYNEQFF

D gene: TRBD1
clone size: once
V gene: TRBV27
J gene: TRBJ2-1
CDR3 DNA: TGTGCCAGCAGTATGACAGGGGGTCGGGATGAGCAGTTCTTC
CDR3 protein: CASSMTGGRDEQFF

D gene: TRBD1
clone size: few
V gene: TRBV28
J gene: TRBJ1-1
CDR3 DNA: TGTGCCAGCAGTTCAACAGGGGAGGTAAACACTGAAGCTTTCTTT
CDR3 protein: CASSSTGEVNTEAFF

D gene: TRBD2
clone size: -
V gene: TRBV7-2
J gene: TRBJ2-7
CDR3 DNA: TGTGCCAGCAGCTTAGCCAGCGGGGACTACGAGCAGTACTTC
CDR3 protein: CASSLASGDYEQYF

D gene: -
clone size: once
V gene: TRBV20-1
J gene: TRBJ2-1
CDR3 DNA: TGCAGTTTGGACTACTACAATGAGCAGTTCTTC
CDR3 protein: CSLDYYNEQFF

D gene: -
clone size: -
V gene: TRBV7-3
J gene: TRBJ2-2
CDR3 DNA: TGTGCCAGCAGCTTAGCTAGGACGAACACCGGGGAGCTGTTTTTT
CDR3 protein: CASSLARTNTGELFF

D gene: TRBD1
clone size: -
V gene: TRBV7-9
J gene: TRBJ2-7
CDR3 DNA: TGTGCCAGCAGCTGGACCCCCGGGACAGGGGGCGTCGAGCAGTACTTC
CDR3 protein: CASSWTPGTGGVEQYF

D gene: TRBD1
clone size: -
V gene: TRBV27
J gene: TRBJ1-1
CDR3 DNA: TGTGCCAGCCGGCCACAGCAGGGCAGGGGGCGGACGGAAGCTTTCTTT
CDR3 protein: CASRPQQGRGRTEAFF

D gene: TRBD1
clone size: -
V gene: TRBV2
J gene: TRBJ1-5
CDR3 DNA: TGTGCCAGCAAGCTTGACAGGGGTAGCAATCAGCCCCAGCATTTT
CDR3 protein: CASKLDRGSNQPQHF

D gene: TRBD1
clone size: -
V gene: TRBV6-1
J gene: TRBJ1-6
CDR3 DNA: TGTGCCAGTTGGGCCAGGGGGCATTCACCCCTCCACTTT
CDR3 protein: CASWARGHSPLHF

D gene: TRBD1
clone size: -
V gene: TRBV19
J gene: TRBJ1-2
CDR3 DNA: TGTGCCAGTAGCAGAGACAGGGTTTCCGCTAACTATGGCTACACCTTC
CDR3 protein: CASSRDRVSANYGYTF

D gene: TRBD2
clone size: once
V gene: TRBV7-9
J gene: TRBJ2-1
CDR3 DNA: TGTGCCAGCAGCTTGACTAGCGGGCTTGAGCAGTTCTTC
CDR3 protein: CASSLTSGLEQFF

D gene: -
clone size: once
V gene: TRBV6-5
J gene: TRBJ1-2
CDR3 DNA: TGTGCCAGCAGTCCAGACAGGTCTACTTATGGCTACACCTTC
CDR3 protein: CASSPDRSTYGYTF

D gene: TRBD1
clone size: -
V gene: TRBV19
J gene: TRBJ1-6
CDR3 DNA: TGTGCCACGAGCACAGGGGATAATTCACCCCTCCACTTT
CDR3 protein: CATSTGDNSPLHF

D gene: -
clone size: -
V gene: TRBV19
J gene: TRBJ2-1
CDR3 DNA: TGTGCCAGTAGTACCGGAGCGGACGGAGAGTTCTTC
CDR3 protein: CASSTGADGEFF

D gene: TRBD1
clone size: -
V gene: TRBV9
J gene: TRBJ2-3
CDR3 DNA: TGTGCCAGCCGACAGGGGTACACAGATACGCAGTATTTT
CDR3 protein: CASRQGYTDTQYF

D gene: -
clone size: -
V gene: TRBV28
J gene: TRBJ1-2
CDR3 DNA: TGTGCCAGCACCCTTTCGGCGGGCTATGGCTACACCTTC
CDR3 protein: CASTLSAGYGYTF

D gene: TRBD1
clone size: -
V gene: TRBV19
J gene: TRBJ1-1
CDR3 DNA: TGTGCCAGTAGTTCTCCAGACAGGGGGCGAGGAGCTGAAGCTTTCTTT
CDR3 protein: CASSSPDRGRGAEAFF

D gene: -
clone size: -
V gene: TRBV27
J gene: TRBJ1-5
CDR3 DNA: TGTGCCAGCAGTTTAGGCGGTGGCAATCAGCCCCAGCATTTT
CDR3 protein: CASSLGGGNQPQHF

D gene: -
clone size: few
V gene: TRBV28
J gene: TRBJ2-7
CDR3 DNA: TGTGCCAGCTCCCCCCCAGGCCCCTCGGACGAGCAGTACTTC
CDR3 protein: CASSPPGPSDEQYF

D gene: -
clone size: -
V gene: TRBV6-1
J gene: TRBJ1-6
CDR3 DNA: TGTGCCAGCAGTGAACCTGCAGGCAGGGCTCTGAATTCACCCCTCCACTTT
CDR3 protein: CASSEPAGRALNSPLHF

D gene: TRBD1
clone size: -
V gene: TRBV15
J gene: TRBJ2-1
CDR3 DNA: TGTGCCACCAGCAGAGAACGGGACAGGAGGTCCTATGAGCAGTTCTTC
CDR3 protein: CATSRERDRRSYEQFF